This T cell receptor (beta chain) was observed in a study of OX40 agonist ivuxolimab in advanced cancers. About the research overall: It was permissible to have had prior anti-PD-1, anti-PD-L1 or anti-CTLA-4 therapy, and approximately 41% had some. The study reported partial responses in three patients: one hepatocellular carcinoma, two cutaneous melanoma. Points from the study as a whole: At 0.1 to 3.0 mg/kg, clonal expansion of CD4+ and CD8+ blood T cells had occurred by week 6.

Comment on this clone: Its specificity is not known.

V lost 2 bases and J 9 bases, leaving 20 bases between the germline ends. CDR3 length: 16 residues. From germline, CDR1 is GTSNPN and CDR2 SVGIG (reference sequence). Using immunoSEQ multiplex PCR, the repertoire was profiled, and TCRdb retains in-frame clones only, with some absent. Of roughly 40,000 clones listed, 91% are singletons. Here the sequenced sample was CD4+ or CD8+ T cells sorted from blood, taken in a trial of the OX40 agonist ivuxolimab. V is TRBV30 and J is TRBJ1-6; D not certain. The receptor comes from an adult with an advanced solid tumor such as melanoma, head and neck, liver or kidney cancer. Here the CDR3 reads CAWSSLPWVGGSPLHF. The CDR3 nucleotides read TGTGCCTGGAGTTCCCTCCCGTGGGTCGGTGGTTCACCCCTCCACTTT.